These 11 T cell receptor beta chains originate from one sample sequenced in a study of shared clonotypes between healthy human individuals. Clones were sequenced by immunoSEQ multiplex PCR, and TCRdb holds only the in-frame ones, with some missing. The sample lists around 700,000 clones, about 74% occurring once. The sequencing sample was made of memory CD4+ T cells sorted from blood. The subset was: CD45RA-negative fraction. These receptors came from a woman aged 25 to 39 in good health.

V usage is TRBV14 and J usage is TRBJ1-2, with TRBD1 matching over 7 bases. In germline, CDR1 is SGHDN, CDR2 FVKESK. J gave up 2 bases and V 2 bases, and 2 bases lay outside the gene matches. CDR3 length equals 14 residues. The CDR3 is CASSQYRGNYGYTF. Here the CDR3 DNA reads TGTGCCAGCAGCCAATACAGGGGCAACTATGGCTACACCTTC.

This clone came up a few times. The chain recombines TRBV7-2 with TRBJ1-2; D might be TRBD1 (6 bases). There are 16 residues in the CDR3. Trimming took 1 base from V and 7 from J, leaving 19 bases between them. CDR1 and CDR2 from the germline V gene are SGHTA and FQGNSA. Here the CDR3 DNA reads TGTGCCAGCAGCTTAGGGGGACGAGGGGGTTTTATTGGCTACACCTTC. Translating it yields CASSLGGRGGFIGYTF.

This clone was seen a handful of times. The chain is built from TRBV5-1 and TRBJ1-5, with TRBD1 as a possible D gene (5 bases). Trimming pared 0 bases from V and 4 bases from J, leaving 11 bases between. Germline values: CDR1 SGHRS, CDR2 YFSETQ. This CDR3 is built from 15 residues. In DNA, the CDR3 is TGCGCCAGCAGCTTGGGGGGTGCAGGGAATCAGCCCCAGCATTTT. This codes for CASSLGGAGNQPQHF.

Only one count was recorded for this clone. This sequence joins TRBV10-1 and TRBJ2-7; no clear D. The V end lost 2 bases, the J end lost 0 bases, and 5 bases lay between the germline ends. The CDR3 has 13 amino acids. Germline CDR1 and CDR2: WNHNN and SYGVQD (reference sequence). The CDR3: CASSEPNSYEQYF. CDR3 coding DNA: TGCGCCAGCAGTGAGCCTAACTCCTACGAGCAGTACTTC.

The chain is built from TRBV28 and TRBJ1-2, with TRBD1 matching over 7 bases. Trimming cost V 2 bases and J 8 bases; bases outside gene matches: 5. This CDR3 is built from 13 residues. Looked up from germline, CDR1 is MDHEN and CDR2 is SYDVKM. The CDR3 DNA sequence: TGTGCCAGCAGTTTACGACAGGGTCGCGGCTACACCTTC. Its translation: CASSLRQGRGYTF.

J is TRBJ2-7 and V is TRBV5-1, with 11 bases lining up with TRBD2. The ends lost 0 bases at V and 11 bases at J; junction bases unmatched: 10. Germline CDR1 reads SGHRS; CDR2 reads YFSETQ. This CDR3 is 15 amino acids long. The DNA for the CDR3 is TGCGCCAGCAGCTTGGCCGGGACTAGCGGTCGGCGGGAGTACTTC. Encoded protein: CASSLAGTSGRREYF.

The chain employs TRBV5-1 and TRBJ2-1; TRBD1 matches at 7 bases. After removal of 6 bases from V and 2 bases from J, the junction contained 11 bases not matched to a gene. Per germline, CDR1 SGHRS and CDR2 YFSETQ. The CDR3 totals 16 residues. The CDR3 here is CASNLNPGQTYNEQFF. The CDR3 nucleotides are TGCGCCAGCAACCTAAACCCGGGACAGACCTACAATGAGCAGTTCTTC.

The chain combines TRBV10-2 with TRBJ2-6; the D is unclear. CDR3 length equals 16 residues. Trimming pared 1 base from V and 0 bases from J, leaving 7 bases between. CDR1 is WSHSY, CDR2 SAAADI, per germline. The chain's CDR3 is CASSEYSFSGANVLTF. For the CDR3, the DNA is TGCGCCAGCAGTGAGTACAGCTTCTCTGGGGCCAACGTCCTGACTTTC.

A word on this clone: A single base separates this from a much larger clone, so it may be a read error. The same CDR3 also results from other DNA sequences found in this sample. The chain has TRBV2 and TRBJ1-5; D gene ambiguous. The ends were cut back, 3 bases at V and 0 bases at J, with 6 bases in the middle. CDR3 length equals 14 residues. The germline CDR1 and CDR2 sequences are SNHLY and FYNNEI. The CDR3 DNA sequence: TGTGCCAGCAGTGACAGCTATAGCAATCAGCCCCAGCATTTT. It codes for CASSDSYSNQPQHF.

The CDR3 DNA is TGTGCCAGCAGCTTAGGAGTAACGGAGCCCCAGCATTTT. It yields the protein CASSLGVTEPQHF. J is TRBJ1-5 and V is TRBV7-6; D uncertain. V was cut by 1 base and J by 8 bases, with 9 bases left in between. The germline V gene has CDR1 SGHVS and CDR2 FNYEAQ. The CDR3 has 13 residues. The complete variable domain, with remaining parts taken from reference TRBV7-6 and TRBJ1-5, reads GAGVSQSPRYKVTKRGQDVALRCDPISGHVSLYWYRQALGQGPEFLTYFNYEAQQDKSGLPNDRFSAERPEGSISTLTIQRTEQRDSAMYRCASSLGVTEPQHFGDGTRLSIL.

CDR3 coding DNA: TGTGCCAGCAGCTTGCAACTAGCGGGAGAATATACGCAGTATTTT. Its translation is CASSLQLAGEYTQYF. The chain uses TRBV5-4 and TRBJ2-3; 11 nucleotides match TRBD2. Germline values: CDR1 SGHNT, CDR2 YYREEE (reference sequence). This CDR3 comprises 15 residues. The V gene end was trimmed by 1 base and the J gene end by 7 bases; junction bases not matched to a gene: 5.